This paragraph covers one T cell receptor (beta chain) sequence. Its antigen remains unknown. These data come from a study of T cells in localized non-small cell lung cancer. Points from the study as a whole: Prolonged overall survival went with higher T cell density in the blood.

The CDR3 covers 15 residues. Germline CDR1 reads MNHNS; CDR2 reads SASEGT. V was clipped by 3 bases and J by 4 bases, with 15 bases between them. Profiled with immunoSEQ multiplex PCR; TCRdb holds only in-frame clones, not every one. There are about 70,000 clones in the sample; approximately 87% occur only once, and 20% to 25% lies in the top ten. The material was peripheral blood, obtained before any cancer treatment. The chain uses TRBV6-1 and TRBJ1-2; no clear D. This receptor was taken from a male donor aged 60 or older with stage III squamous cell lung carcinoma. CDR3 residues: CASSDPSGSSYGYTF. For the CDR3, the DNA is TGTGCCAGCAGTGATCCTTCGGGATCGAGCTATGGCTACACCTTC.